The 18 T cell receptor beta chains reported below all come from one sample, sequenced in a study of cytomegalovirus exposure and HLA in healthy donors. Primers for the PCR totalled 60 Vbeta and 13 Jbeta. Assay used: immunoSEQ multiplex PCR; TCRdb lists only in-frame clones, some missing. The table lists about 200,000 clones, roughly 78% of them singletons, with approximately 1.4% in the top ten. Source material: PBMCs. These receptors were taken from a girl between 10 and 17 years old in good health and CMV-seropositive.

There are a few counts of this clone. Written as DNA, the CDR3 is TGCAGTGCTCCGCCGGACTGGGTGGCTTTCTTT. This gives the protein CSAPPDWVAFF. This chain connects TRBV20-1 to TRBJ1-1; no definite D call. Germline loops: CDR1 DFQATT, CDR2 SNEGSKA (reference sequence). The germline V and J ends were trimmed by 5 bases and 11 bases, with 15 bases remaining between them. This CDR3 is built from 11 residues.

The genes are TRBV11-3 and TRBJ1-2, with a tentative D call TRBD1 (6 bases). The CDR3 sequence is 16 residues long. With 5 bases removed from V and 3 bases from J, the gap between germline ends came to 19 bases. CDR1 SGHNT and CDR2 YENEEA come from the germline V gene. The CDR3 bases are TGTGCCAGCAGCACCCGAGAGACAAAGGGGGACTATGGCTACACCTTC. Protein: CASSTRETKGDYGYTF.

The gene calls are TRBV30 and TRBJ1-5; D not resolved. The germline V and J ends were trimmed by 0 bases and 6 bases, with 12 bases remaining between them. Germline CDR1 and CDR2: GTSNPN and SVGIG (reference sequence). The CDR3 sequence is 14 residues long. CDR3 protein: CAWSVGLVGQPQHF. CDR3 coding DNA: TGTGCCTGGAGTGTAGGACTCGTGGGTCAGCCCCAGCATTTT.

This clone was recorded a few times. The gene calls are TRBV9 and TRBJ1-4, with D perhaps TRBD1 (5 bases). V lost 1 base and J lost 6, with 19 bases in between. Germline-derived CDR1 and CDR2 are SGDLS and YYNGEE. This CDR3 has 17 amino acids. Written as DNA, the CDR3 is TGTGCCAGCAGCGTAAGTCGTTGGGGCAGCCCTCATGAAAAACTGTTTTTT. This gives the protein CASSVSRWGSPHEKLFF.

The rearrangement links TRBV7-8 to TRBJ2-1, with TRBD2 identical over 9 bases. This CDR3 is built from 16 residues. The germline gives CDR1 SGHVS, CDR2 FQNEAQ. With 7 bases clipped from V and 8 bases from J, the junction kept 15 bases outside the gene matches. The DNA for the CDR3 is TGTGCCAGCAAGACATCGCGGGGGACTAGCTTCCATGAGCAGTTCTTC. It yields the protein CASKTSRGTSFHEQFF.

DNA of the CDR3: TGTGCCAGCAGTTCCCCTAGGACAGGGCGGGTTACTGAAGCTTTCTTT. It encodes CASSSPRTGRVTEAFF. This chain joins TRBV28 and TRBJ1-1; 8 nucleotides line up with TRBD1. The germline gives CDR1 MDHEN, CDR2 SYDVKM. The CDR3 sequence is 16 residues long. V was pared by 4 bases and J by 5 bases, with 12 bases of the junction left unmatched.

The V call is TRBV7-2, the J call TRBJ2-5; TRBD2 agrees at 10 bases. CDR3 size: 14 residues. Germline lookup yields CDR1 SGHTA and CDR2 FQGNSA. The J segment lost 4 bases and the V segment lost 4 bases, leaving 3 bases of the junction unmatched. DNA of the CDR3: TGTGCCAGCAGCTCTAGCGGGGGCCTAGAGACCCAGTACTTC. This codes for CASSSSGGLETQYF.

On this clone itself: In the same sample, other DNA sequences code for this CDR3. CDR3 nucleotides: TGTGCCAGCAGTTTGCAGGGAAACACTGAAGCTTTCTTT. Encoded protein: CASSLQGNTEAFF. The chain is built from TRBV27 and TRBJ1-1, with D tentatively TRBD1 (5 bases). Germline lookup yields CDR1 MNHEY and CDR2 SMNVEV (reference sequence). The CDR3 sequence is 13 residues long. V lost 3 bases and J lost 2, with 7 bases in between.

The chain has TRBV9 and TRBJ1-6; 7 bases map to TRBD1. This CDR3 contains 16 residues. With V trimmed by 3 bases and J by 8 bases, 11 bases remained unmatched. Germline CDR1 is SGDLS and CDR2 is YYNGEE. The CDR3 DNA reads TGTGCCAGCAGCGCCTCCCGAGGGGGCGTTGATTCACCCCTCCACTTT. It codes for CASSASRGGVDSPLHF.

This clone was recorded once. This chain connects TRBV10-1 to TRBJ2-7; possible D gene TRBD2, 6 bases. Germline V gene sequence: CDR1 WNHNN, CDR2 SYGVQD (reference sequence). The CDR3 totals 16 residues. Trimming removed 5 bases from V and 6 bases from J, with 23 bases in between. CDR3 sequence: CASSWDSTRPGSEQYF. For the CDR3, the DNA is TGCGCCAGCAGTTGGGACTCCACCCGACCGGGGAGCGAGCAGTACTTC.

V gene TRBV4-2 combines with J gene TRBJ1-2; D not resolved. V lost 3 bases to trimming and J lost 7 bases, with 9 bases between them. The CDR3 is made up of 12 amino acids. Germline values: CDR1 LGHNA, CDR2 YNFKEQ. The CDR3 bases are TGTGCCAGCAGCCAGGCTGAGGGTGGCTACACCTTC. Translation gives CASSQAEGGYTF.

The rearrangement links TRBV11-3 to TRBJ1-6; 9 nucleotides match TRBD1. Germline V lookup: CDR1 SGHNT, CDR2 YENEEA. The CDR3 runs 18 residues. The trim removed 2 bases at V and 10 bases at J, leaving 15 bases unmatched. The CDR3 DNA reads as TGTGCCAGCAGCTTAACGTACCTTGGACAGGGGCGGGAGTCACCCCTCCACTTT. This translates into CASSLTYLGQGRESPLHF.

The chain uses TRBV29-1 and TRBJ2-3; 8 nucleotides match TRBD2. Germline V lookup: CDR1 SQVTM, CDR2 ANQGSEA. V lost 0 bases and J lost 1; bases outside the gene matches: 6. The CDR3 has 16 residues. DNA for the CDR3: TGCAGCGTTGAAGATCCCGGACTAGCCCGCACAGATACGCAGTATTTT. Its translation is CSVEDPGLARTDTQYF.

The chain employs TRBV5-6 and TRBJ2-7; 9 bases fit TRBD1. V gave up 1 base and J gave up 2 bases; unmatched junction bases: 1. Germline V CDR1 and CDR2: SGHDT, YYEEEE. This CDR3 region has 14 residues. CDR3 sequence reads: CASSLRQGAYEQYF. The CDR3 DNA reads as TGTGCCAGCAGCTTGAGACAGGGGGCCTACGAGCAGTACTTC.

The chain is built from TRBV4-3 and TRBJ2-3; TRBD2 agrees at 7 bases. Germline trimming cut 4 bases from V and 4 bases from J; bases unmatched to any gene: 11. The germline V gene has CDR1 LGHNA and CDR2 YSLEER. The CDR3 loop spans 16 amino acids. The DNA of the CDR3 is TGCGCCAGCAGCCGAATTTTAGCGGGCGGCTCAGATACGCAGTATTTT. Its protein product is CASSRILAGGSDTQYF.

The chain employs TRBV15 and TRBJ1-5; no definite D call. Between the trimmed V and J ends, which lost 0 bases and 6 bases, there was a span of 9 bases. Germline V gene sequence: CDR1 LNHNV, CDR2 YYDKDF (reference sequence). The CDR3 totals 14 residues. The CDR3 loop is CATSRDLTGQPQHF. The DNA of the CDR3 is TGTGCCACCAGCAGAGATTTAACGGGTCAGCCCCAGCATTTT. Full variable domain (outside the CDR3, taken from reference TRBV15 and TRBJ1-5): DAMVIQNPRYQVTQFGKPVTLSCSQTLNHNVMYWYQQKSSQAPKLLFHYYDKDFNNEADTPDNFQSRRPNTSFCFLDIRSPGLGDTAMYLCATSRDLTGQPQHFGDGTRLSIL.

The V gene is TRBV4-3, the J gene TRBJ1-2; 9 positions agree with TRBD1. The CDR3 extends over 16 amino acids. Germline V gene lookup returns CDR1 LGHNA and CDR2 YSLEER. V was pared by 4 bases and J by 2 bases, with 8 bases of the junction left unmatched. For the CDR3, the DNA is TGCGCCAGCAGCCTCGGGACAGGGAAGTCAAACTATGGCTACACCTTC. Its protein is CASSLGTGKSNYGYTF.

The gene calls are TRBV5-5 and TRBJ1-5; D may be TRBD1 (6 bases). Germline values: CDR1 SGHKS, CDR2 YYEKEE (reference sequence). V was clipped by 0 bases and J by 3 bases, with 10 bases between them. The CDR3 has 15 amino acids. The CDR3 spells CASSLGQGYNQPQHF. Written as DNA, the CDR3 is TGTGCCAGCAGCTTGGGTCAGGGGTACAATCAGCCCCAGCATTTT.